This TCR beta chain was found in a study of blood T cell repertoires in COVID-19. Overall study context: Donors in the United States, Italy and Spain gave samples during acute or convalescent COVID-19. PBMCs, B-cell-depleted T cells, or T cells were the source of the cDNA or gDNA that made up the material.

CDR1 SGHTA and CDR2 FQGNSA come from the germline V gene. The CDR3 is 12 amino acids. V dropped 3 bases and J dropped 7 bases, with 7 bases sitting between them. Under the authors' procedure: Nucleated cell number was recorded as an estimate derived from reference gene primer amplification. Using immunoSEQ multiplex PCR, the repertoire was profiled, and TCRdb retains in-frame clones only, with some absent. Clonal size and the V and J genes are those of that table, whereas D and trimming came from the DNA. This sample carries more than 55,000 clones, approximately 89% of them seen once, and the ten largest clones take roughly 6.4%.

This clonotype originated in a man between 60 and 70 years old with active or convalescent COVID-19. This sequence joins TRBV7-2 and TRBJ1-5; D is uncertain. Sequencing was done on a sample of peripheral blood. DNA of the CDR3: TGTGCCAGCAGCTTGGGAGGGCAGCCCCAGCATTTT. Translated, it gives CASSLGGQPQHF.